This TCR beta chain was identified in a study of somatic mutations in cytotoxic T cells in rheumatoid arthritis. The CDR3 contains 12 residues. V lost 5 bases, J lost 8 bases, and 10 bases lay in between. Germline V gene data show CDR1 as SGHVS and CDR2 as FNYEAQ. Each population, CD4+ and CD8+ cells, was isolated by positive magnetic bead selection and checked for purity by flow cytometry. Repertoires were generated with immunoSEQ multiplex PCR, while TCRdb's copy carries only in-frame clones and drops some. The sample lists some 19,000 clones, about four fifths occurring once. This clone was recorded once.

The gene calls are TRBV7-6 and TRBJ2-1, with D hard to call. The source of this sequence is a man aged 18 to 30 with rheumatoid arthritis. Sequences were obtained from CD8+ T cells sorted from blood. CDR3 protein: CASSAQWDEQFF. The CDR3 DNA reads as TGTGCCAGCAGCGCCCAGTGGGATGAGCAGTTCTTC.